The present T cell receptor beta chain was sequenced within a study of glioma-infiltrating T cells. Findings and caveats of the study: Tissue and blood shared very few CDR3 sequences.

For this clonotype: What it binds is not known.

TCR alpha and beta CDR3 regions were amplified from RNA using iRepertoire nested multiplex PCR. TCRdb ran MiXCR on the multiplex PCR reads and lists one entry per CDR3 protein. Found here are about 210,000 distinct CDR3 sequences, roughly 32% of them singletons; the top ten hold 20%. CDR3 size: 14 residues. Looked up from germline, CDR1 is KGHSH and CDR2 is LQKENI. V shed 4 bases, J shed 7 bases, and the junction held 6 bases outside the gene matches. The receptor was derived from a human donor with low-grade glioma or glioblastoma, undergoing nonglioma brain surgery, or in good health (not recorded which). The gene calls are TRBV18 and TRBJ1-5; the match to TRBD1 covers 8 bases. Sequencing was done on a sample of glioma tissue, nonneoplastic brain tissue, or PBMCs (not recorded which). The CDR3 sequence is CASSLPTGVQPQHF. DNA of the CDR3: TGTGCCAGCTCACTTCCGACAGGGGTCCAGCCCCAGCATTTT.